The present T cell receptor beta chain was sequenced within a study of blood T cell repertoires in COVID-19 (TCRdb year 2020). With respect to the entire study: Samples covering the acute and convalescent phases of COVID-19 were provided by collaborators in the United States, Italy and Spain. Nearly every sample came with metadata listing a de-identified subject ID, COVID-19 status, age in years and sex. Where available, HLA class I and class II types were obtained from metadata supplied by the sample provider rather than from assay-based typing. The dataset comprised deeply sampled blood TCRbeta repertoires from subjects exposed to, actively infected with, or recovered from COVID-19. The repertoires were released in a freely available public database intended as a resource for research on the immune response to SARS-CoV-2. The material from the prospective study consisted of cDNA or gDNA derived from T cells, B-cell-depleted T cells, or PBMCs. The samples were drawn from the first 160 participants of the ongoing ImmuneRACE study and from under 1,500 subjects provided by 6 global collaborators. What the research found in general, with its limitations: How much clinical and demographic metadata was included differed by source and by participant, and the metadata was provided uncurated.

Trimming takes 2 bases from V and 8 bases from J, and the germline ends sit 10 bases apart. In the germline V gene, CDR1 corresponds to SGHRS and CDR2 to YFSETQ. The CDR3 runs 12 amino acids, cysteine and phenylalanine included. Only the CDR3 DNA stays, 36 bases, in frame from base 1. TCRbeta CDR3 regions were amplified from genomic DNA using the immunoSEQ Assay, a bias-controlled multiplex PCR. The authors' analysis ran thus. The number of nucleated cells in each sample was estimated by amplification of reference gene primers within the assay. To quantify the absolute abundance of each unique TCRbeta CDR3 rearrangement, sequence reads were collapsed and filtered. For each sample, productive Simpson clonality was calculated by taking the square root of Simpson's diversity index across productive rearrangements. As stored in TCRdb, this immuneACCESS dataset retains in-frame rearrangements with V and J assigned. A fraction of the clones does not appear; measured against another copy, unresolved V genes explain less than half of the discrepancy, and the remainder lacks a known reason. Clonal size and the V and J genes are those of that table, whereas D and trimming came from the DNA. The sample data list a few hundred thousand clones, and 90% of these were observed just once. The ten largest clones add up to 0.6% of the sample.

Participants in the prospective study were enrolled through a virtual design, were aged roughly 18 to 90 years, and lived in fewer than 30 United States geographic areas. In the prospective study, cohorts were assigned on the basis of participant-reported clinical history obtained from a screening survey and a study questionnaire. Recovered participants in ImmuneRACE Cohort 3 were defined by two consecutive negative NP/OP PCR tests, clearance by a healthcare professional, or resolution of symptoms. Mobile phlebotomists in the prospective study collected whole blood, serum and a nasopharyngeal or oropharyngeal swab from every participant. Prospective study participants could optionally give additional blood draws and questionnaires over an approximately 2-month period. Before DNA extraction, prospective study blood samples were shipped either frozen or at room temperature. In the case of this clone: Its recognized antigen is unknown. No much larger clonotype is one base removed from it; base qualities were not supplied.

The rearranged chain carries TRBV5-1 and TRBJ1-2, with an unclear D gene assignment. The sequenced material came from PBMCs or T cells enriched from blood (not recorded which). This sequence originates from a young man who had recovered from COVID-19. The nucleotide sequence reads as follows: TGCGCCAGCAGCTTAAATGACAACGGCTACACCTTC. It translates to CASSLNDNGYTF.